A single sample gave rise to the 12 T cell receptor beta chains below, sequenced in a study of T cell repertoires in cytomegalovirus infection. Via MiXCR, TCRdb re-called the reads, giving one row per CDR3 protein. The data contain some 270,000 distinct CDR3 sequences, over 15% of them singletons. The source material was CD8+ T cells from PBMCs. The receptors come from a human donor in good health (CMV status not recorded). Some clones in this sample may be carry-over from other donors' samples.

This clonotype was seen repeatedly, ten times or more. This chain joins TRBV6-5 and TRBJ1-6; D not certain. Germline V gene sequence: CDR1 MNHEY, CDR2 SVGAGI. The CDR3 spans 17 residues. V lost 8 bases and J lost 0, with 17 bases in between. The CDR3 nucleotides read TGTGCCAGCGGATTGGCCGTGACTCACTCCTATAATTCACCCCTCCACTTT. Amino acid sequence: CASGLAVTHSYNSPLHF.

This clonotype was recorded at least ten times. The chain joins TRBV6-2 or TRBV6-3 to TRBJ2-2; the D is unclear. Trimming left V 3 bases short and J 4 bases short, with 3 bases between. Germline CDR1 MNHEY, CDR2 SVGEGT. CDR3 length: 12 residues. CDR3 in amino acids: CASSYVTGELFF. The DNA of the CDR3 is TGTGCCAGCAGTTATGTCACCGGGGAGCTGTTTTTT.

The chain links TRBV6-5 to TRBJ2-1; 8 nucleotides agree with TRBD1. The CDR3 extends over 16 amino acids. Germline trimming cut 5 bases from V and 8 bases from J; bases unmatched to any gene: 14. Germline CDR1 and CDR2: MNHEY and SVGAGI. The CDR3 region is CASSPRGQGLGDEQFF. Here the CDR3 DNA reads TGTGCCAGCAGTCCCCGTGGACAGGGTCTCGGGGATGAGCAGTTCTTC.

This chain connects TRBV7-6 to TRBJ2-4; TRBD1 matches 8 bases. With V trimmed by 1 base and J by 9 bases, 2 bases remained unmatched. CDR1 SGHVS and CDR2 FNYEAQ come from the germline V gene. This CDR3 is built from 13 residues. DNA of the CDR3: TGTGCCAGCAGCTTAGGACAGGGGAGCATTCAGTACTTC. This gives the protein CASSLGQGSIQYF.

This clonotype was detected once. This chain uses TRBV29-1 with TRBJ2-2, with 10 bases lining up with TRBD2. J gave up 4 bases and V 7 bases, and 9 bases lay outside the gene matches. The CDR3 has 15 residues. The germline gives CDR1 SQVTM, CDR2 ANQGSEA. The CDR3 coding sequence is TGCAGCGCCGGGGGAGCGGGGGGGCGCACCGGGGAGCTGTTTTTT. Translated: CSAGGAGGRTGELFF.

The chain links TRBV24-1 to TRBJ2-1, with a tentative D call TRBD1 (5 bases). Trimming removed 4 bases at V and 6 bases at J, with 15 bases between. CDR1 and CDR2 (germline): KGHDR, SFDVKD. The CDR3 is 15 residues long. CDR3 region: CATSESGRAANEQFF. The CDR3, as DNA: TGTGCCACCAGTGAATCCGGCAGGGCGGCCAATGAGCAGTTCTTC.

This clonotype came up many times. The rearrangement uses TRBV7-6 and TRBJ1-1; D is undetermined. V shed 0 bases and J shed 2 bases, with 16 bases lying between them. The CDR3 is 17 amino acids. Per the germline V gene, CDR1 is SGHVS and CDR2 is FNYEAQ. This CDR3 is CASSLAEETEPNTEAFF. In nucleotides, the CDR3 is TGTGCCAGCAGCTTAGCTGAGGAAACAGAGCCAAACACTGAAGCTTTCTTT. The entire variable domain, with the rest obtained from reference TRBV7-6 and TRBJ1-1, is as follows: GAGVSQSPRYKVTKRGQDVALRCDPISGHVSLYWYRQALGQGPEFLTYFNYEAQQDKSGLPNDRFSAERPEGSISTLTIQRTEQRDSAMYRCASSLAEETEPNTEAFFGQGTRLTVV.

In its sample, this clonotype was seen a few times. CDR3 coding DNA: TGTGCCAGCAACCCGGAGACAGGGGGAGTTGGCTACACCTTC. Its translation is CASNPETGGVGYTF. The rearrangement joins TRBV5-4 to TRBJ1-2; 9 positions agree with TRBD1. With 6 bases clipped from V and 7 bases from J, the junction kept 10 bases outside the gene matches. Germline V CDR1 and CDR2: SGHNT, YYREEE (reference sequence). The length of the CDR3 is 14 residues. Complete variable domain (other parts from reference TRBV5-4 and TRBJ1-2): ETGVTQSPTHLIKTRGQQVTLRCSSQSGHNTVSWYQQALGQGPQFIFQYYREEENGRGNFPPRFSGLQFPNYSSELNVNALELDDSALYLCASNPETGGVGYTFGSGTRLTVV.

This clonotype was observed a few times. CDR3 region: CASSPRVSSNSPLHF. CDR3 coding DNA: TGTGCCAGCAGCCCACGGGTCAGCTCTAATTCACCCCTCCACTTT. The chain joins TRBV7-9 to TRBJ1-6, with no clear D. The CDR3 is 15 amino acids. The germline V gene has CDR1 SEHNR and CDR2 FQNEAQ (reference sequence). The germline V and J ends were trimmed by 5 bases and 6 bases, with 14 bases remaining between them.

This clonotype was recorded a few times. The DNA for the CDR3 is TGTGCCAGCAGGGTCGGGGGGGCCCCCACAGATACGCAGTATTTT. Protein product: CASRVGGAPTDTQYF. V usage is TRBV27 and J usage is TRBJ2-3; 8 bases fit TRBD2. This CDR3 is built from 15 residues. The V segment lost 6 bases and the J segment 2 bases; nucleotides outside the gene matches: 7. Germline CDR1 is MNHEY and CDR2 is SMNVEV (reference sequence).

The CDR3 reads CASSIETGGELFF. For the CDR3, the DNA is TGTGCCAGTAGTATCGAGACAGGCGGGGAGCTGTTTTTT. V and J are TRBV19 and TRBJ2-2; D possibly corresponds to TRBD1 (6 bases). CDR1 and CDR2 (germline): LNHDA, SQIVND (reference sequence). V lost 3 bases to trimming and J lost 7 bases, with 9 bases between them. This CDR3 comprises 13 residues.

This clonotype was seen at least ten times. One end of the junction varies from germline; a read error may be responsible. The rearrangement links TRBV28 to TRBJ1-2, with unresolved D. The CDR3 contains 14 residues. Germline-derived CDR1 and CDR2 are MDHEN and SYDVKM. The CDR3 bases are TGTGCCAGCAGCTTATGGCAGTTTAACTATGGCTACACCTTC. It is translated as CASSLWQFNYGYTF.